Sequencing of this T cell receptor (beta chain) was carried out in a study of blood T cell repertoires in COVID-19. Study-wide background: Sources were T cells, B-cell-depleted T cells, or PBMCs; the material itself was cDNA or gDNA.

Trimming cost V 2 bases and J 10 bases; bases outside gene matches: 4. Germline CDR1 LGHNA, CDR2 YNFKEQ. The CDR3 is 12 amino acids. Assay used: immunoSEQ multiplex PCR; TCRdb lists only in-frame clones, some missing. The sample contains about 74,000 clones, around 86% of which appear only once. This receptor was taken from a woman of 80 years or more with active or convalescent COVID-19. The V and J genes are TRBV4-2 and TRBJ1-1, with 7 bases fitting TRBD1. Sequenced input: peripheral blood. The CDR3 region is CASSQTGTAAFF. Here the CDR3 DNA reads TGTGCCAGCAGCCAAACCGGGACAGCAGCTTTCTTT.